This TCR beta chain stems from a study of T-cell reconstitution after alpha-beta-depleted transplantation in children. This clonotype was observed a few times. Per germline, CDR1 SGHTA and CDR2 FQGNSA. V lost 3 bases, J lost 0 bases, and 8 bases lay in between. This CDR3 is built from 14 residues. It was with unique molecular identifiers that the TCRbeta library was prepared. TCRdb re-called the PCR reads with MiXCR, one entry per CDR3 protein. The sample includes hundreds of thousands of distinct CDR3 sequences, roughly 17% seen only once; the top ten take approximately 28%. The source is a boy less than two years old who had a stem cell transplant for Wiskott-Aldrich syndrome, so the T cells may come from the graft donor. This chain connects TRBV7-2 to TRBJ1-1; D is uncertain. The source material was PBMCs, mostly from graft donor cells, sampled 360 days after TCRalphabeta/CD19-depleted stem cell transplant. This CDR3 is CASSLTPLNTEAFF. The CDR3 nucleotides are TGTGCCAGCAGCTTGACACCTTTGAACACTGAAGCTTTCTTT.